Sequencing of this T cell receptor (beta chain) was carried out in a study of T-cell memory formation after mild COVID-19. Overall study findings and caveats: The CD4+ clones that contracted clustered mainly within CM and EM, and the CD8+ clones concentrated in EMRA.

A note on this clonotype: Its antigen is unidentified.

MiXCR was run by TCRdb on the 5' RACE reads, yielding one entry per CDR3 protein. The table records thousands of distinct CDR3 sequences, approximately 52% of them present only once. The sample taken for sequencing was PBMCs or a T cell subset sorted from them (not recorded which). The TCR originated in an adult who had mild COVID-19 (a few samples of this study predate the infection). Cell type and time point are not known.

CDR3 in amino acids: CASSSPGPAGQFF. CDR3 nucleotides: TGTGCCAGCAGCTCCCCGGGCCCGGCGGGGCAGTTCTTC. This chain uses TRBV12-3 or TRBV12-4 with TRBJ2-1; tentatively, D is TRBD2 (5 bases). The CDR3 totals 13 residues. Between the trimmed V and J ends, which lost 6 bases and 12 bases, there was a span of 18 bases.